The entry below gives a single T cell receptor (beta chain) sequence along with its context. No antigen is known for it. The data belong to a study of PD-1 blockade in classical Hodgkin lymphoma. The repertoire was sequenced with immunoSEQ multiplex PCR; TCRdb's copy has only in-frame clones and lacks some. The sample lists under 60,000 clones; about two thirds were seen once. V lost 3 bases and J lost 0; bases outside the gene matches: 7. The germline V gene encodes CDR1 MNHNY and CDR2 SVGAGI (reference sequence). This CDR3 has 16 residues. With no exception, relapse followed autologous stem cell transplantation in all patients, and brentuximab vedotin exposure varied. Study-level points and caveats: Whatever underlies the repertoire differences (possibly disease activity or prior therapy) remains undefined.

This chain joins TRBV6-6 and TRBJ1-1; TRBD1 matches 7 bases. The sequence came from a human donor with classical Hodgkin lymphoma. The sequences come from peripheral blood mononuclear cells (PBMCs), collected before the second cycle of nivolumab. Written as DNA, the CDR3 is TGTGCCAGCAGTTATCCAGACAGGGAGATGAACACTGAAGCTTTCTTT. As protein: CASSYPDREMNTEAFF.